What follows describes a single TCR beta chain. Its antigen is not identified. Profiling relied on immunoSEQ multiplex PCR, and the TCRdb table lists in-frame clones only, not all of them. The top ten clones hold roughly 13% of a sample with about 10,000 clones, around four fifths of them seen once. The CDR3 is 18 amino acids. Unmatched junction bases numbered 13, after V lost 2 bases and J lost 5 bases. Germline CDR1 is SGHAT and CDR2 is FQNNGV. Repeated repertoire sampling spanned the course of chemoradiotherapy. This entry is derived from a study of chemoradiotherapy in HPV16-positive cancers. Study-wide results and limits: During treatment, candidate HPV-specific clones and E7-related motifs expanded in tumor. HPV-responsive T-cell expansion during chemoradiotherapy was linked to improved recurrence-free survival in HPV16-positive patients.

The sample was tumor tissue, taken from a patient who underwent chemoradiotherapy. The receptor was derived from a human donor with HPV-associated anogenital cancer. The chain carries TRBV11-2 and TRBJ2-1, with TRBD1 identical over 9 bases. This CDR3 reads CASSLTVGTGPWHNEQFF. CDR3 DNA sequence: TGTGCCAGCAGCTTAACGGTCGGGACAGGGCCTTGGCACAATGAGCAGTTCTTC. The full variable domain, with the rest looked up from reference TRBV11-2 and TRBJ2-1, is EAGVAQSPRYKIIEKRQSVAFWCNPISGHATLYWYQQILGQGPKLLIQFQNNGVVDDSQLPKDRFSAERLKGVDSTLKIQPAKLEDSAVYLCASSLTVGTGPWHNEQFFGPGTRLTVL.